These 26 T cell receptor beta chains originate from one sample sequenced in a study of shared clonotypes between healthy human individuals. The naive CD8 fraction comprised CD45RO-negative cells positively selected for CCR7 and excluded terminally differentiated effector memory CD45RA+ cells. TCRdb's table, derived via immunoSEQ multiplex PCR, lists solely in-frame clones and lacks some. The data hold about 1,800,000 clones, with about 95% observed a single time. The sequenced sample was naive CD8+ T cells sorted from blood. These receptors were collected from a man in his late teens or twenties in good health.

The genes are TRBV7-9 and TRBJ2-7; D not resolved. The CDR3 is made up of 14 amino acids. Trimming removed 5 bases at V and 3 bases at J, with 14 bases between. Germline CDR1 and CDR2: SEHNR and FQNEAQ (reference sequence). The CDR3: CASSPKTDNYEQYF. Written as DNA, the CDR3 is TGTGCCAGCAGCCCAAAGACTGACAACTACGAGCAGTACTTC.

The V and J genes are TRBV30 and TRBJ2-1; 11 bases line up with TRBD1. CDR3 length: 13 residues. V lost 2 bases to trimming and J lost 8 bases; unmatched junction nucleotides: 2. Germline V gene sequence: CDR1 GTSNPN, CDR2 SVGIG (reference sequence). CDR3 loop: CAWSRGQGDEQFF. CDR3 nucleotide sequence: TGTGCCTGGAGTCGGGGACAGGGGGATGAGCAGTTCTTC.

This sequence joins TRBV28 and TRBJ2-6; 7 bases agree with TRBD1. The CDR3 has 20 residues. The germline CDR1 and CDR2 sequences are MDHEN and SYDVKM. The ends lost 2 bases at V and 0 bases at J; junction bases unmatched: 13. This CDR3 is CASSLITGVRPNSGANVLTF. The CDR3 DNA is TGTGCCAGCAGTTTAATCACAGGGGTTCGCCCTAACTCTGGGGCCAACGTCCTGACTTTC.

V gene TRBV7-9 combines with J gene TRBJ2-1; 10 nucleotides match TRBD2. J was trimmed by 6 bases and V by 5 bases; bases with no gene match: 7. Germline CDR1 is SEHNR and CDR2 is FQNEAQ (reference sequence). This CDR3 is 15 amino acids long. CDR3 sequence: CASSTSGDPLNEQFF. CDR3 nucleotides: TGTGCCAGCAGCACTAGCGGGGACCCCCTCAATGAGCAGTTCTTC. Combining the CDR3 with reference TRBV7-9 and TRBJ2-1 gives the whole variable domain DTGVSQNPRHKITKRGQNVTFRCDPISEHNRLYWYRQTLGQGPEFLTYFQNEAQLEKSRLLSDRFSAERPKGSFSTLEIQRTEQGDSAMYLCASSTSGDPLNEQFFGPGTRLTVL.

Regarding this clone: Other DNA sequences in this specimen translate into the identical CDR3. This chain joins TRBV6-5 and TRBJ2-2; weak D call: TRBD2 (6 bases). The CDR3 sequence is 13 residues long. Germline CDR1 MNHEY, CDR2 SVGAGI. V lost 4 bases to trimming and J lost 4 bases, with 7 bases between them. CDR3 loop: CASSLGGTGELFF. CDR3 bases: TGTGCCAGCAGTTTGGGGGGCACCGGGGAGCTGTTTTTT.

This chain links TRBV13 with TRBJ2-7; 8 nucleotides match TRBD1. The CDR3 totals 13 residues. Germline V gives CDR1 PRHDT, CDR2 FYEKMQ (reference sequence). The V segment lost 5 bases and the J segment 6 bases; nucleotides outside the gene matches: 6. The CDR3 bases are TGTGCCAGCAGCGTAGACAGGGGCCTCGAGCAGTACTTC. Translated: CASSVDRGLEQYF.

This clone was found once. This sample also contains other DNA sequences that code for the same CDR3. The chain uses TRBV4-1 and TRBJ2-7, with TRBD1 matching over 8 bases. The CDR3 is 14 residues long. Germline lookup yields CDR1 MGHRA and CDR2 YSYEKL. V gave up 2 bases and J gave up 4 bases; unmatched junction bases: 4. For the CDR3, the DNA is TGCGCCAGCAGCCAACGACAGGGGACTTACGAGCAGTACTTC. Translation: CASSQRQGTYEQYF.

V gene TRBV29-1 combines with J gene TRBJ2-1, with D maybe TRBD1 (7 bases). V was pared by 6 bases and J by 7 bases, with 10 bases between. Germline values: CDR1 SQVTM, CDR2 ANQGSEA. The CDR3 extends over 11 amino acids. The CDR3 DNA sequence: TGCAGCGTGCCAGGGGGGAATGAGCAGTTCTTC. Its protein product is CSVPGGNEQFF.

V is TRBV30 and J is TRBJ1-4; 10 bases are a match to TRBD1. Per germline, CDR1 GTSNPN and CDR2 SVGIG (reference sequence). This CDR3 is 15 amino acids long. The V segment lost 3 bases and the J segment 8 bases; nucleotides outside the gene matches: 9. The CDR3 here is CAWRPTGTGDEKLFF. For the CDR3, the DNA is TGTGCCTGGAGGCCAACCGGGACAGGGGACGAAAAACTGTTTTTT.

This chain links TRBV6-6 with TRBJ2-7, with D perhaps matching TRBD2 (6 bases). Trimming took off 2 bases at V and 5 bases at J, with 10 bases between the two ends. Germline lookup yields CDR1 MNHNY and CDR2 SVGAGI (reference sequence). CDR3 length equals 13 residues. CDR3 protein: CASSYGDFDEQYF. The CDR3, as DNA: TGTGCCAGCAGTTACGGGGACTTCGACGAGCAGTACTTC.

The chain carries TRBV5-1 and TRBJ2-3; TRBD2 matches 11 bases. The germline V gene has CDR1 SGHRS and CDR2 YFSETQ. The CDR3 runs 17 residues. Trimming cost V 4 bases and J 2 bases; bases outside gene matches: 9. CDR3 loop: CASSPKLAGAFTDTQYF. The CDR3 bases are TGCGCCAGCAGCCCGAAACTAGCGGGGGCCTTCACAGATACGCAGTATTTT.

The sample holds one count of this clone. The chain uses TRBV5-6 and TRBJ2-7; the D gene is possibly TRBD2 (5 bases). This CDR3 is 14 amino acids long. Germline V CDR1 and CDR2: SGHDT, YYEEEE. The V end was cut by 3 bases, the J end by 5 bases, with 15 bases between. The CDR3 nucleotides are TGTGCCAGCAGCTCCGGACTCACTATAGACGAGCAGTACTTC. As protein: CASSSGLTIDEQYF.

This chain joins TRBV19 and TRBJ2-1; 8 bases fit TRBD2. CDR1 and CDR2 from the germline V gene are LNHDA and SQIVND (reference sequence). CDR3 size: 17 residues. V dropped 2 bases and J dropped 9; count of bases not matched to a gene: 15. CDR3 in amino acids: CASSISWTSPTMGEQFF. The CDR3 DNA is TGTGCCAGTAGTATATCGTGGACTAGCCCTACGATGGGTGAGCAGTTCTTC.

The V and J genes are TRBV25-1 and TRBJ1-1; D gene unclear. This CDR3 comprises 12 residues. Germline CDR1 MGHDK, CDR2 SYGVNS. V was pared by 4 bases and J by 8 bases, with 11 bases between. The CDR3 DNA reads as TGTGCCAGCAGTGGGGAGGGAATAGAAGCTTTCTTT. It codes for CASSGEGIEAFF.

About this clone itself: Other nucleotide sequences from this sample produce the same CDR3. The chain is built from TRBV19 and TRBJ2-7, with D perhaps given as TRBD1 or TRBD2 (5 bases each). V was trimmed by 3 bases and J by 5 bases, leaving 11 bases between them. The germline V gene encodes CDR1 LNHDA and CDR2 SQIVND (reference sequence). The CDR3 sequence is 13 residues long. The CDR3 DNA is TGTGCCAGTAGTATTGTACGGGGCGACGAGCAGTACTTC. Protein sequence: CASSIVRGDEQYF.

The rearrangement joins TRBV7-2 to TRBJ2-1, with 10 bases lining up with TRBD2. Germline CDR1 SGHTA, CDR2 FQGNSA. CDR3 size: 15 residues. J gave up 8 bases and V 5 bases, and 9 bases lay outside the gene matches. The CDR3 region is CASSTQRGGWDEQFF. CDR3 nucleotide sequence: TGTGCCAGCAGCACACAGCGGGGGGGATGGGATGAGCAGTTCTTC.

For this clone: The junction and the germline gene differ at one end; a read error may be behind it. The V gene is TRBV11-1, the J gene TRBJ2-7; the D is unclear. The CDR3 is made up of 14 amino acids. Per the germline V gene, CDR1 is SGHAT and CDR2 is FQDESV (reference sequence). The CDR3 bases are TGTGCCAGCAACTTAACGTGGGAAACCTACGAGCAGTACTTC. This encodes CASNLTWETYEQYF.

This chain uses TRBV7-9 with TRBJ1-1; 7 nucleotides match TRBD1. Germline V lookup: CDR1 SEHNR, CDR2 FQNEAQ (reference sequence). The V gene end was trimmed by 3 bases and the J gene end by 8 bases; junction bases not matched to a gene: 6. CDR3 size: 13 residues. DNA for the CDR3: TGTGCCAGCAGCTTTCAGGACAGGTTAGAAGCTTTCTTT. This codes for CASSFQDRLEAFF.

The V gene is TRBV28, the J gene TRBJ1-1; tentatively, D is TRBD1 (5 bases). The germline gives CDR1 MDHEN, CDR2 SYDVKM. The CDR3 runs 13 residues. V was pared by 4 bases and J by 4 bases, with 10 bases between. CDR3 sequence reads: CASSSQGLTEAFF. The CDR3 DNA reads TGTGCCAGCAGTTCCCAGGGACTCACTGAAGCTTTCTTT.

V and J are TRBV19 and TRBJ2-7; 7 bases match TRBD1. V shed 7 bases and J 2 bases; nucleotides not matched to a gene: 8. The CDR3 length is 14 residues. CDR1 and CDR2 (germline): LNHDA, SQIVND (reference sequence). The CDR3 coding sequence is TGTGCCAGTACTGCCGGGACAGTTCCCTACGAGCAGTACTTC. This encodes CASTAGTVPYEQYF.

This chain uses TRBV5-8 with TRBJ2-5; TRBD1 agrees at 8 bases. Germline CDR1 is SGHTS and CDR2 is YDEGEE. The trim removed 7 bases at V and 3 bases at J, leaving 11 bases unmatched. The CDR3 contains 15 residues. The CDR3 spells CASRSRATGEETQYF. CDR3 in DNA: TGTGCCAGCCGATCTAGGGCGACAGGGGAAGAGACCCAGTACTTC. Using reference TRBV5-8 and TRBJ2-5 for the parts outside the CDR3, the full variable domain is EAGVTQSPTHLIKTRGQQATLRCSPISGHTSVYWYQQALGLGLQFLLWYDEGEERNRGNFPPRFSGRQFPNYSSELNVNALELEDSALYLCASRSRATGEETQYFGPGTRLLVL.

V is TRBV5-6 and J is TRBJ2-7, with TRBD2 matching 13 bases. Germline lookup yields CDR1 SGHDT and CDR2 YYEEEE. With 4 bases clipped from V and 2 bases from J, the junction kept 6 bases outside the gene matches. The CDR3 has 16 residues. This CDR3 reads CASSPGGLAGTYEQYF. In DNA form, the CDR3 reads TGTGCCAGCAGCCCCGGGGGACTAGCGGGAACCTACGAGCAGTACTTC.

The chain uses TRBV10-2 and TRBJ2-7; 7 positions match TRBD1. CDR1 WSHSY and CDR2 SAAADI come from the germline V gene. This CDR3 contains 15 residues. J gave up 3 bases and V 3 bases, and 8 bases lay outside the gene matches. This chain's CDR3 is CASSDIGDSFYEQYF. DNA of the CDR3: TGCGCCAGCAGTGATATTGGGGACAGTTTCTACGAGCAGTACTTC.

The CDR3 region has the DNA TGTGCCTGGTCCTCGGGGGACAACTATGGCTACACCTTC. As protein: CAWSSGDNYGYTF. The chain combines TRBV30 with TRBJ1-2, with D perhaps matching TRBD1 (5 bases). Trimming stripped 5 bases from V and 2 bases from J, with 12 bases between. The germline V gene has CDR1 GTSNPN and CDR2 SVGIG (reference sequence). There are 13 residues in the CDR3. Combining the CDR3 with reference TRBV30 and TRBJ1-2 gives the whole variable domain SQTIHQWPATLVQPVGSPLSLECTVEGTSNPNLYWYRQAAGRGLQLLFYSVGIGQISSEVPQNLSASRPQDRQFILSSKKLLLSDSGFYLCAWSSGDNYGYTFGSGTRLTVV.

The rearrangement links TRBV11-2 to TRBJ2-1; no reliable D call. This CDR3 region has 16 residues. Germline V lookup: CDR1 SGHAT, CDR2 FQNNGV. Deletions cut 3 bases from V and 1 base from J, with 13 bases between. CDR3 protein: CASSFPQYSSYNEQFF. The CDR3 DNA reads as TGTGCCAGCAGCTTTCCACAGTACTCTTCCTACAATGAGCAGTTCTTC.

V gene TRBV5-6 combines with J gene TRBJ2-5; D is undetermined. The CDR3 consists of 14 residues. Germline-derived CDR1 and CDR2 are SGHDT and YYEEEE. V was trimmed by 4 bases and J by 4 bases, leaving 14 bases between them. The CDR3 DNA sequence: TGTGCCAGCAGCGCCGCCGGTTTGTCAGAGACCCAGTACTTC. Translating it yields CASSAAGLSETQYF.